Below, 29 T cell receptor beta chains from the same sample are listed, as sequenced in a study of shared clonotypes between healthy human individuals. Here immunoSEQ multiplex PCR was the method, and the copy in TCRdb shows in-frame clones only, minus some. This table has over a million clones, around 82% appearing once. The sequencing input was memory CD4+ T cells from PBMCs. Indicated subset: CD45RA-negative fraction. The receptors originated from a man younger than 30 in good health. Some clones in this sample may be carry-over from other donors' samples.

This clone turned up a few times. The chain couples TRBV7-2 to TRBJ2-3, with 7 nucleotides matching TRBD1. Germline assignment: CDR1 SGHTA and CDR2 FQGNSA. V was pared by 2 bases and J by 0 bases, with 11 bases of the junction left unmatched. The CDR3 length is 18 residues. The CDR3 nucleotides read TGTGCCAGCAGCTTATCCCCCCCGACAGGGTTTAGCACAGATACGCAGTATTTT. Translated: CASSLSPPTGFSTDTQYF.

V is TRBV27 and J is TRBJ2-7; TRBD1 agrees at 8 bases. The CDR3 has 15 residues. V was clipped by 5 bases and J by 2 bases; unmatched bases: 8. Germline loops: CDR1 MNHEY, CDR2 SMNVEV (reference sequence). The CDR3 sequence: CASSLGQGRAYEQYF. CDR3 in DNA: TGTGCCAGCAGTCTAGGACAGGGTAGGGCCTACGAGCAGTACTTC.

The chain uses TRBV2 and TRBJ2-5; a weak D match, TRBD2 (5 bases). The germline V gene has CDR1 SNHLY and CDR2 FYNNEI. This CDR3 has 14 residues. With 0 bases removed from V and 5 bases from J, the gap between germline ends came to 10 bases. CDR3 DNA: TGTGCCAGCAGTGAAGCCGGTGGCGGGGAGACCCAGTACTTC. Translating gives CASSEAGGGETQYF.

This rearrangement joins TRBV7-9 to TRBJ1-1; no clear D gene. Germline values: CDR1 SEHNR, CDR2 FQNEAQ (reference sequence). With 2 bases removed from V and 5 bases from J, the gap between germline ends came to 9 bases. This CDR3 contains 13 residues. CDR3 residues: CASSLYGNTEAFF. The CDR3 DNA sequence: TGTGCCAGCAGCTTATACGGGAATACTGAAGCTTTCTTT.

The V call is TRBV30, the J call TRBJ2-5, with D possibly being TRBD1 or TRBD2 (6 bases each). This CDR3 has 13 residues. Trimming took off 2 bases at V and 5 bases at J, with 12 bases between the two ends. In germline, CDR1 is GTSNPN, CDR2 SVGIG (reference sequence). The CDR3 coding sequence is TGTGCCTGGAGTTCGGGGGCGCCGGAGACCCAGTACTTC. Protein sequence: CAWSSGAPETQYF.

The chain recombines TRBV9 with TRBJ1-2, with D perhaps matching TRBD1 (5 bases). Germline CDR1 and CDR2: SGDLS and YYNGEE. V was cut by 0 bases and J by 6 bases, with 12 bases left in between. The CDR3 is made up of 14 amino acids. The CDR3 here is CASSVVSKGHGYTF. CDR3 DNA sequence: TGTGCCAGCAGCGTAGTATCTAAGGGACATGGCTACACCTTC.

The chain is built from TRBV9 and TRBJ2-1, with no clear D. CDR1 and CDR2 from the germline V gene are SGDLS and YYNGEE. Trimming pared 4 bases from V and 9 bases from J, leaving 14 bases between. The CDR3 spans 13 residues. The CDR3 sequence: CASSRSGVGEQFF. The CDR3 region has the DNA TGTGCCAGCAGCCGTAGTGGAGTGGGTGAGCAGTTCTTC. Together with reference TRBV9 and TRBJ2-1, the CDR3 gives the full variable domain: DSGVTQTPKHLITATGQRVTLRCSPRSGDLSVYWYQQSLDQGLQFLIQYYNGEERAKGNILERFSAQQFPDLHSELNLSSLELGDSALYFCASSRSGVGEQFFGPGTRLTVL.

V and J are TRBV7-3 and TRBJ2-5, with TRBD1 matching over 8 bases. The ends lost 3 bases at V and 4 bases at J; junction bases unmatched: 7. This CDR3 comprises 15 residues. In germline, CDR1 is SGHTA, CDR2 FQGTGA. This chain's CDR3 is CASSFRQGAGETQYF. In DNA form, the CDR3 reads TGTGCCAGCAGCTTCCGCCAGGGGGCTGGAGAGACCCAGTACTTC. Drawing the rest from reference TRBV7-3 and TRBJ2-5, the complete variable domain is GAGVSQTPSNKVTEKGKYVELRCDPISGHTALYWYRQSLGQGPEFLIYFQGTGAADDSGLPNDRFFAVRPEGSVSTLKIQRTERGDSAVYLCASSFRQGAGETQYFGPGTRLLVL.

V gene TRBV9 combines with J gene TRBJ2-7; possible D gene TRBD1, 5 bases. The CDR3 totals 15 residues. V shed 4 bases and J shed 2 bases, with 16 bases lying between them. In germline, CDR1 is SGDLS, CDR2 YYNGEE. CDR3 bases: TGTGCCAGCAGCTTCCTGACAGTCCCACCCTACGAGCAGTACTTC. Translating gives CASSFLTVPPYEQYF.

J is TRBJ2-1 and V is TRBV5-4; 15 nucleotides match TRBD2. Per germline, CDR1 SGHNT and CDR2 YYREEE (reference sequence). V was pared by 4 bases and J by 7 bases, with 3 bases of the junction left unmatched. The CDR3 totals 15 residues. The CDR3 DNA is TGTGCCAGCAGCGACGGACTAGCGGGAGGGAATGAGCAGTTCTTC. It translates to CASSDGLAGGNEQFF.

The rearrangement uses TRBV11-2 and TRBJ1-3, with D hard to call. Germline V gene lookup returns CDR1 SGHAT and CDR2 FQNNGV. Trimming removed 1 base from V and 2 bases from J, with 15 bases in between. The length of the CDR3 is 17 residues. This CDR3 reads CASSLVRPRITGNTIYF. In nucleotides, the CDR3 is TGTGCCAGCAGCTTAGTGAGGCCTCGTATCACTGGAAACACCATATATTTT. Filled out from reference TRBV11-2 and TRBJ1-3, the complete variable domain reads EAGVAQSPRYKIIEKRQSVAFWCNPISGHATLYWYQQILGQGPKLLIQFQNNGVVDDSQLPKDRFSAERLKGVDSTLKIQPAKLEDSAVYLCASSLVRPRITGNTIYFGEGSWLTVV.

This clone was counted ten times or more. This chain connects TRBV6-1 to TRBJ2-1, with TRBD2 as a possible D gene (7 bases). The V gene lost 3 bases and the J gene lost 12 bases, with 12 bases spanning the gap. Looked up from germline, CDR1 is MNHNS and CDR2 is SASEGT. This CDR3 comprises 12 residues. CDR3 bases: TGTGCCAGCAGTGAGGGAGGGGGTTCGCAGTTCTTC. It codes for CASSEGGGSQFF.

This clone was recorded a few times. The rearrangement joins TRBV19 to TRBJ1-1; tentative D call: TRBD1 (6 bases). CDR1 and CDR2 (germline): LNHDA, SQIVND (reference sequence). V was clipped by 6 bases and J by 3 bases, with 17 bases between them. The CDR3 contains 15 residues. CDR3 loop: CASSANRVGDTEAFF. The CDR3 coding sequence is TGTGCCAGTAGCGCCAACAGGGTAGGGGACACTGAAGCTTTCTTT.

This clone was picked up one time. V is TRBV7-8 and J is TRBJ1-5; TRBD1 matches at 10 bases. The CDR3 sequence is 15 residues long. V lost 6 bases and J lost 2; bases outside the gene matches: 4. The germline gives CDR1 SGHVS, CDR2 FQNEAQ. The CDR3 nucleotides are TGTGCCAGCAGGCTGGGGACAGGGGGCAATCAGCCCCAGCATTTT. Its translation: CASRLGTGGNQPQHF.

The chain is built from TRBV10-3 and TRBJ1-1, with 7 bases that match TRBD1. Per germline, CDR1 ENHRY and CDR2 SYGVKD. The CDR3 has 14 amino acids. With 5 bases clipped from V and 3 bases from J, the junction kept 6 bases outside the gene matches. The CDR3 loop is CAISRTGVDTEAFF. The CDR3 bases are TGTGCCATCAGTCGAACAGGGGTCGACACTGAAGCTTTCTTT.

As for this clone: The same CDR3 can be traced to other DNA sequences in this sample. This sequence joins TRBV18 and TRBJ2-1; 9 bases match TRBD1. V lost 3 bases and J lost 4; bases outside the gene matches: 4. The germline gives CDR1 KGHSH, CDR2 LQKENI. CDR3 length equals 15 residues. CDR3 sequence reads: CASSPGQGLYNEQFF. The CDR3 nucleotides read TGTGCCAGCTCACCTGGACAGGGGTTATACAATGAGCAGTTCTTC.

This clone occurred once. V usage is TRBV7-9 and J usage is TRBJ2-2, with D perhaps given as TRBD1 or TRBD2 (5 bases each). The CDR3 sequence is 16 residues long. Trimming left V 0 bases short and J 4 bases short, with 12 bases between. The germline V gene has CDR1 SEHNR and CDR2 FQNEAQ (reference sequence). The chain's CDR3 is CASSLARGVSTGELFF. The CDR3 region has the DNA TGTGCCAGCAGCTTAGCTCGAGGGGTGTCCACCGGGGAGCTGTTTTTT.

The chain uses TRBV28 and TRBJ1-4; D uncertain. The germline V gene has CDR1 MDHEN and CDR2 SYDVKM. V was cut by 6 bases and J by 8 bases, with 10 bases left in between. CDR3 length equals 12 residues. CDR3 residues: CASRQSVEKLFF. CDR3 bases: TGTGCCAGCAGACAGTCGGTAGAAAAACTGTTTTTT.

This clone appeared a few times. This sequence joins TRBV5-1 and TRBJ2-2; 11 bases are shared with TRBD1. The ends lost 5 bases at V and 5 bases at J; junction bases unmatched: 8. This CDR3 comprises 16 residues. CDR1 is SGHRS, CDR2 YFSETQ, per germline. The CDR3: CASSRTGGRDTGELFF. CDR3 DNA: TGCGCCAGCAGTCGGACAGGGGGCCGAGATACCGGGGAGCTGTTTTTT.

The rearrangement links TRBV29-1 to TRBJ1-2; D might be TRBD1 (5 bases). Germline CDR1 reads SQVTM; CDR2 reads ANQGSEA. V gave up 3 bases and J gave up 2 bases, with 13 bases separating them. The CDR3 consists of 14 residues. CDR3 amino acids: CSVDDGGRNYGYTF. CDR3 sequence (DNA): TGCAGCGTTGATGACGGGGGACGAAACTATGGCTACACCTTC.

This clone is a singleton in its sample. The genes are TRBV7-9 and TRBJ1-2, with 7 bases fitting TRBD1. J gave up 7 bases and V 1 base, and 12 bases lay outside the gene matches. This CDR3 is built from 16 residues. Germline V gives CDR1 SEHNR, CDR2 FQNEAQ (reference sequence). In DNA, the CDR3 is TGTGCCAGCAGCTTAGAGGAGGGGGCGGTTCGTCTTGGCTACACCTTC. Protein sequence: CASSLEEGAVRLGYTF.

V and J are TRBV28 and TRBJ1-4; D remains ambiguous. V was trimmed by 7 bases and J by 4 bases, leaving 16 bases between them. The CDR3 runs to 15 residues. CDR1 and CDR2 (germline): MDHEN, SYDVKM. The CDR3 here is CASTSPGRYNEKLFF. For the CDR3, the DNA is TGTGCCAGCACCTCACCCGGACGGTATAATGAAAAACTGTTTTTT.

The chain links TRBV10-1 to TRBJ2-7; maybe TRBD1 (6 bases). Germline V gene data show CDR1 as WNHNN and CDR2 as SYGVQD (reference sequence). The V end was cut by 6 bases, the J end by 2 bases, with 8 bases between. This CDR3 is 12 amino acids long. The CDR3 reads CASSTGTYEQYF. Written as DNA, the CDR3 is TGCGCCAGCAGCACAGGGACCTACGAGCAGTACTTC.

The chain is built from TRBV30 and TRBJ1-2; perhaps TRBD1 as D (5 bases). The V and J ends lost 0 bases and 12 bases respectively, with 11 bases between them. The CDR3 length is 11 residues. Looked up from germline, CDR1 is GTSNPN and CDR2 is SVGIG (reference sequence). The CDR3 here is CAWSVDGGDTF. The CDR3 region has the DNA TGTGCCTGGAGTGTCGACGGAGGGGACACCTTC. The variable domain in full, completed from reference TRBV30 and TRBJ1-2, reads SQTIHQWPATLVQPVGSPLSLECTVEGTSNPNLYWYRQAAGRGLQLLFYSVGIGQISSEVPQNLSASRPQDRQFILSSKKLLLSDSGFYLCAWSVDGGDTFGSGTRLTVV.

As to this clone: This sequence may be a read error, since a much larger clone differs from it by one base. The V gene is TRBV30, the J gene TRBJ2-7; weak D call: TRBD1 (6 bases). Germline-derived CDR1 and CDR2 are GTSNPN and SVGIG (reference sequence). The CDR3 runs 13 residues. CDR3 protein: CAWSRDKPTEQCF. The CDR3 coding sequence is TGTGCCTGGAGCCGGGACAAACCTACCGAGCAGTGCTTC.

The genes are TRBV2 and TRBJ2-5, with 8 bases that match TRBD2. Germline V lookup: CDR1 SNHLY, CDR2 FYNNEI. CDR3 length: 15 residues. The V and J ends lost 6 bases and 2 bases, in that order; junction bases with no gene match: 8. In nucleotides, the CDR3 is TGTGCCAGCAGGCGGATAGCGGGATGGCAAGAGACCCAGTACTTC. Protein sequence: CASRRIAGWQETQYF.

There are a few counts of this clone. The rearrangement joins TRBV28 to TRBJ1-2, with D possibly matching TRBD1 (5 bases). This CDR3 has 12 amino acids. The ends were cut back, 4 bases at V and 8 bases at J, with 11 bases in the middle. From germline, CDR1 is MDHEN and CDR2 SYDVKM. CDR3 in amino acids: CASSWGEVGYTF. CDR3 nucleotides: TGTGCCAGCAGTTGGGGGGAGGTAGGCTACACCTTC.

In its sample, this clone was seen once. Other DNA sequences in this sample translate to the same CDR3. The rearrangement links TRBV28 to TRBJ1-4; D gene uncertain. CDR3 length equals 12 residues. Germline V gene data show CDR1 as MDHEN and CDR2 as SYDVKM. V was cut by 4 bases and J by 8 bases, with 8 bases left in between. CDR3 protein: CASSSPGEKLFF. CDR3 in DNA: TGTGCCAGCAGTTCCCCGGGGGAAAAACTGTTTTTT.

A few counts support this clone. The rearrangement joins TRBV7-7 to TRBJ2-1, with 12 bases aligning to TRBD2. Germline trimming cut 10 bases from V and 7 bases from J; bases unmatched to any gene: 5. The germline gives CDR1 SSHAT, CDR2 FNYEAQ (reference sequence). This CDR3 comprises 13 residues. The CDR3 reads CATSLAGGNEQFF. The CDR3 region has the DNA TGTGCCACCTCACTAGCGGGAGGAAATGAGCAGTTCTTC.